This T cell receptor (beta chain) was sequenced in a study of shared clonotypes between healthy human individuals. This clone was counted once. It was at deep level that the assay was run. Sequencing was performed with immunoSEQ multiplex PCR; in TCRdb, only in-frame clones are kept and a portion is missing. This table holds about 96,000 clones, about half found once. The ends were cut back, 1 base at V and 3 bases at J, with 6 bases in the middle. CDR1 is SQVTM and CDR2 is ANQGSEA in the germline V gene. This CDR3 has 12 amino acids. The V call is TRBV29-1, the J call TRBJ1-2; no clear D. The sequenced sample was PBMCs. The source is a middle-aged woman in good health. Some clones in this sample may be carry-over from other donors' samples. CDR3 loop: CSVEGRDYGYTF. The CDR3 DNA reads as TGCAGCGTTGAAGGACGGGACTATGGCTACACCTTC. Full variable domain (outside the CDR3, taken from reference TRBV29-1 and TRBJ1-2): SAVISQKPSRDICQRGTSLTIQCQVDSQVTMMFWYRQQPGQSLTLIATANQGSEATYESGFVIDKFPISRPNLTFSTLTVSNMSPEDSSIYLCSVEGRDYGYTFGSGTRLTVV.